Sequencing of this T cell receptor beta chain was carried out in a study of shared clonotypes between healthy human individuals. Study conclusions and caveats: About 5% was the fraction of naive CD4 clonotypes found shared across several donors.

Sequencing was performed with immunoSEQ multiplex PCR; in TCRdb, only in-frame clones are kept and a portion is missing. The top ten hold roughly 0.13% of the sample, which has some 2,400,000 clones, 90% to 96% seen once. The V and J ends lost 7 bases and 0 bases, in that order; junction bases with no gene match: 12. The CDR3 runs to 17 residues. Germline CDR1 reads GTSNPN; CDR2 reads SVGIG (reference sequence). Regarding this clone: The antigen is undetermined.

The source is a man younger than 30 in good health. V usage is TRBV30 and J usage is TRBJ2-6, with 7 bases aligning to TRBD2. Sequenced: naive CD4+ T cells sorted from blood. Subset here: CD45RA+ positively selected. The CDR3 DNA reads TGTGCCTCCCTTGGGGGGGGTGGTAGCTCTGGGGCCAACGTCCTGACTTTC. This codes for CASLGGGGSSGANVLTF.